This T cell receptor beta chain was recovered during a study of T cell changes during pregnancy in multiple sclerosis. The CDR3 is made up of 16 amino acids. V was clipped by 3 bases and J by 1 base, with 13 bases between them. Germline V gene lookup returns CDR1 SEHNR and CDR2 FQNEAQ (reference sequence). Generated by immunoSEQ multiplex PCR, the TCRdb table keeps only in-frame clones and is missing some. The data contain about 30,000 clones, around 89% of them singletons. The sample consisted of CD8+ T cells from peripheral blood mononuclear cells, taken in the second trimester of pregnancy. V is TRBV7-9 and J is TRBJ1-3, with a weak D call TRBD1 (5 bases). This clonotype was obtained from a female donor with multiple sclerosis, enrolled in a pregnancy study. CDR3 coding DNA: TGTGCCAGCAGCTTCTGGGGGGAAACGTCTGGAAACACCATATATTTT. Translating gives CASSFWGETSGNTIYF.